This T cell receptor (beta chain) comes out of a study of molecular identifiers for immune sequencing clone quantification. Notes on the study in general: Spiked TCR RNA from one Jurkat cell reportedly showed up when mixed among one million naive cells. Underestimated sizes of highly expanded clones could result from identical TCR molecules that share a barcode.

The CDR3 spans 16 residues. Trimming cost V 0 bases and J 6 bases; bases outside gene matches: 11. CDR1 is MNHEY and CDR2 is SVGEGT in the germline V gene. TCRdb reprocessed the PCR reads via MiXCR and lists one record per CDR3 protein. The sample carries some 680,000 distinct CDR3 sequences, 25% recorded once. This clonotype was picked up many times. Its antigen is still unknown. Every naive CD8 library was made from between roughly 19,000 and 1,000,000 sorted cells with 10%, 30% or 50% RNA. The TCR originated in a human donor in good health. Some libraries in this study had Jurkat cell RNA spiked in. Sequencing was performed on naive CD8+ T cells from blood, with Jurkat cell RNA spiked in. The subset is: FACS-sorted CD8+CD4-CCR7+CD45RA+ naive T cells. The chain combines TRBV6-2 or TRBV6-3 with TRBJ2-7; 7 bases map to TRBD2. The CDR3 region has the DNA TGTGCCAGCAGTTACTCTACCGAAGCGGGGAGGACCGAGCAGTACTTC. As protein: CASSYSTEAGRTEQYF.